The clone carrying this TCR beta chain was recorded many times. RNA transcripts gave rise to amplified TCR beta CDR3 regions. The HTBI primer set served for first-round RT-PCR of the TCR CDR3. MiXCR was run by TCRdb on the multiplex PCR reads, yielding one entry per CDR3 protein. The table shows nearly 250,000 distinct CDR3 sequences, with 16% occurring only once. The data stem from a study of T cells in Graves' hyperthyroidism and ophthalmopathy. Lactation, pregnancy, other autoimmune disease or uncontrolled infection excluded patients. The CDR3 extends over 16 amino acids. Germline assignment: CDR1 SGHVS and CDR2 FQNEAQ. V gave up 5 bases and J gave up 0 bases, with 14 bases separating them.

The TCR was taken from a woman aged 18-30 years with Graves' ophthalmopathy. The sequenced material came from blood. The genes are TRBV7-8 and TRBJ2-1; perhaps TRBD1 as D (6 bases). Written as DNA, the CDR3 is TGTGCCAGCAGCCTTACCGGGACATCCTCCTACAATGAGCAGTTCTTC. Translated, it gives CASSLTGTSSYNEQFF.